This paragraph reports one T cell receptor beta chain. Its antigen is unidentified. Libraries were prepared by immunoSEQ multiplex PCR; TCRdb keeps only in-frame clonotypes and omits some of them. In the table there are approximately 640,000 clones, less than 95% of which are singletons. These data are taken from a study of shared clonotypes between healthy human individuals. Study-level results: Generation probabilities of non-shared clonotypes were lower (relative to those shared by all four donors). Clonotype sharing across a few donors was observed for around 4.5% of naive CD4 clonotypes.

Germline assignment: CDR1 SGHNT and CDR2 YYREEE (reference sequence). The V gene lost 3 bases and the J gene lost 9 bases, with 7 bases spanning the gap. This CDR3 is 11 amino acids long. The rearrangement joins TRBV5-4 to TRBJ2-1; weak D call: TRBD2 (5 bases). The receptor was derived from a man aged 18 to 35 in good health. Some clones in this sample may be carry-over from other donors' samples. Sequencing was done on a sample of memory CD8+ T cells from PBMCs. The subset is: CD45RO+ cells pooled with CCR7-negative TemRA cells. DNA for the CDR3: TGTGCCAGCAGCTATGGGAGTGAGCAGTTCTTC. Its protein product is CASSYGSEQFF.